The clone carrying this TCR beta chain came up a few times. Its cognate antigen is unknown. These data belong to a study of T-cell reconstitution after alpha-beta-depleted transplantation in children. The study's findings and limits: From newly produced T cells came most of the T-cell counts and diversity one year after transplant.

V was clipped by 0 bases and J by 5 bases, with 9 bases between them. CDR1 and CDR2 (germline): SGHDT, YYEEEE. CDR3 size: 14 residues. Researchers prepared the TCRbeta library using unique molecular identifiers, the study reports. TCRdb re-called the PCR reads through MiXCR, storing one row per CDR3 protein. The table includes 80,000 to 100,000 distinct CDR3 sequences, 23% detected once. The chain uses TRBV5-6 and TRBJ2-1; a weak D match, TRBD2 (5 bases). This sample comprised PBMCs, obtained before TCRalphabeta/CD19-depleted stem cell transplant. The receptor's source is a boy younger than 10 with acute lymphoblastic leukemia, due to receive a stem cell transplant. The CDR3 DNA reads TGTGCCAGCAGCTTGGTTAGCGACCACAATGAGCAGTTCTTC. Translating it yields CASSLVSDHNEQFF.